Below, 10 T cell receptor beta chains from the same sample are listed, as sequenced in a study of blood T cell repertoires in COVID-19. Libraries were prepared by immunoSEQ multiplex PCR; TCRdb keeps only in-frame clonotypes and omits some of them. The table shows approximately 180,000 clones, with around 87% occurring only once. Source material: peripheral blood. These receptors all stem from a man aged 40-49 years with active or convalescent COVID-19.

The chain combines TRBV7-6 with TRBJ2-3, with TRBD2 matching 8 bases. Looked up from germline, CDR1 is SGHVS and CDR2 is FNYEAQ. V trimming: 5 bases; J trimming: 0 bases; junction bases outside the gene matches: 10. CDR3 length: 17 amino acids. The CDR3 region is CASSPRGAGVSTDTQYF. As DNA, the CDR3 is TGTGCCAGCAGCCCCAGAGGAGCGGGGGTTAGCACAGATACGCAGTATTTT.

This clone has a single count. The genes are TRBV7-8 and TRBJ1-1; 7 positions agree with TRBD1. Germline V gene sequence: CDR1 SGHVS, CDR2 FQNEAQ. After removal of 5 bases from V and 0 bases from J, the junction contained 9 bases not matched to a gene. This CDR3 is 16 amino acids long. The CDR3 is CASSPTRQGVNTEAFF. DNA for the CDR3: TGTGCCAGCAGCCCCACACGACAGGGAGTGAACACTGAAGCTTTCTTT.

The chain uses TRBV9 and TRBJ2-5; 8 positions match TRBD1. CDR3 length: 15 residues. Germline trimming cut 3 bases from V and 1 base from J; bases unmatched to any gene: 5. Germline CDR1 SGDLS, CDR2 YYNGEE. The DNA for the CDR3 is TGTGCCAGCAGCGCGGGACAGGCGCTCCAAGAGACCCAGTACTTC. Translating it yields CASSAGQALQETQYF.

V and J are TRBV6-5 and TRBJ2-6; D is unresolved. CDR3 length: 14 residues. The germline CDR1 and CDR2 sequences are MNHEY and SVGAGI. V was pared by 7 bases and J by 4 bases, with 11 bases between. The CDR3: CASTPPLGANVLTF. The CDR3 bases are TGTGCCAGCACACCCCCTCTAGGGGCCAACGTCCTGACTTTC.

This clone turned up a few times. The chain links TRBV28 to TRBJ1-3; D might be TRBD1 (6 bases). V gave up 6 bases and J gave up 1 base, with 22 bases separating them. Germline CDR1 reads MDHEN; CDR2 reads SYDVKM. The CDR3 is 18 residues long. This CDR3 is CASSPGQLRRGSGNTIYF. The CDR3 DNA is TGTGCCAGCAGCCCTGGACAGCTCCGGCGAGGATCTGGAAACACCATATATTTT.

DNA of the CDR3: TGCGCCAGCAGTGAACAGGGGCCTCGCTACAATGAGCAGTTCTTC. Encoded protein: CASSEQGPRYNEQFF. The V gene is TRBV10-2, the J gene TRBJ2-1, with 7 bases identical to TRBD1. The germline CDR1 and CDR2 sequences are WSHSY and SAAADI. The CDR3 totals 15 residues. The junction had 5 bases not matched to a gene; V was cut back by 3 bases and J by 3 bases.

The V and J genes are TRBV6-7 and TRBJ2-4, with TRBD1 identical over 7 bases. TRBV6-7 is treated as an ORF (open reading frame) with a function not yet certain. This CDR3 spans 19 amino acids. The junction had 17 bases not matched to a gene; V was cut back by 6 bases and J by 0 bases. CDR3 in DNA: TGTGCCAGCAGCCACAGCGGAAACACAGGGGCCTTAGCCAAAAACATTCAGTACTTC. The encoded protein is CASSHSGNTGALAKNIQYF.

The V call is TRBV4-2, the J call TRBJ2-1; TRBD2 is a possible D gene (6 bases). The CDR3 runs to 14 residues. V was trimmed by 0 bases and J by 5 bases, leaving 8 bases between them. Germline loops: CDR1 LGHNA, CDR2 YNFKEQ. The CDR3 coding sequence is TGTGCCAGCAGCCAAGACCCGGGGGACAATGAGCAGTTCTTC. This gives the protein CASSQDPGDNEQFF.

The CDR3 here is CASSATGGVSPLHF. The CDR3 DNA is TGTGCCAGCAGCGCGACAGGGGGCGTTTCACCCCTCCACTTT. The gene calls are TRBV9 and TRBJ1-6, with 10 bases matching TRBD1. V shed 3 bases and J 9 bases; nucleotides not matched to a gene: 3. The CDR3 spans 14 residues. The V gene's germline CDR1 is SGDLS and CDR2 YYNGEE.

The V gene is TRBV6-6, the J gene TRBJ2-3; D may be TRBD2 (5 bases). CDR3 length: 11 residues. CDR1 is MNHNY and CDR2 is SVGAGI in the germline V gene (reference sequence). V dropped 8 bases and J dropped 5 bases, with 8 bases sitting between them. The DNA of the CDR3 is TGTGCCAGCCAACGGGGAGATACGCAGTATTTT. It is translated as CASQRGDTQYF.